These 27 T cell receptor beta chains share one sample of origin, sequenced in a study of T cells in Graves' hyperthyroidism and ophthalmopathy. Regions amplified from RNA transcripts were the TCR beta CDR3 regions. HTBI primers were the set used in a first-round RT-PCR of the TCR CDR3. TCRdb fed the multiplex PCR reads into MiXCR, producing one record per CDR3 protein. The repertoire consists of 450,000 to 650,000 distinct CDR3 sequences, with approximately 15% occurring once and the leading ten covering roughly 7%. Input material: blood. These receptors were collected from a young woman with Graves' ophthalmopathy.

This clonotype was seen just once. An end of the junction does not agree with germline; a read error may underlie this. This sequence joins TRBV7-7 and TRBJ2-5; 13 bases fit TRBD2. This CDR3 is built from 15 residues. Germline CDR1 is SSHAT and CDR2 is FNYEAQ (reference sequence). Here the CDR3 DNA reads TGTGCTAGCAGCCGGACTAGCGGGAGTCTGAAGACCCAGTACTTC. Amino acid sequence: CASSRTSGSLKTQYF.

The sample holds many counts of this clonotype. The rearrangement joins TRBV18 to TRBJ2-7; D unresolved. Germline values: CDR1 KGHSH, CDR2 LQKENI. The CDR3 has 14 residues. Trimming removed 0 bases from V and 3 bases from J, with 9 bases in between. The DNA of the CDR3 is TGTGCCAGCTCACCACCTACCGATCGCTACGAGCAGTACTTC. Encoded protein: CASSPPTDRYEQYF.

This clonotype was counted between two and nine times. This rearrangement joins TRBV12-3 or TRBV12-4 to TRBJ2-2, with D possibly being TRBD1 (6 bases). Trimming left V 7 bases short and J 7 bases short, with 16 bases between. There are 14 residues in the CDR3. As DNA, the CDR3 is TGTGCCAGCAAACTTACAGGGATGGGCGGGGAGCTGTTTTTT. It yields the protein CASKLTGMGGELFF.

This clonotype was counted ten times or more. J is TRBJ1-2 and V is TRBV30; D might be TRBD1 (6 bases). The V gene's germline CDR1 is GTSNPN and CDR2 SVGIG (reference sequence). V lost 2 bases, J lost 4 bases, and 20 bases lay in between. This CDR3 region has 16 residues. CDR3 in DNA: TGTGCCTGGAGTCCCCAGGGGATGGGTGGGTCCTATGGCTACACCTTC. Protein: CAWSPQGMGGSYGYTF. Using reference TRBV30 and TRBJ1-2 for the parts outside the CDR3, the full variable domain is SQTIHQWPATLVQPVGSPLSLECTVEGTSNPNLYWYRQAAGRGLQLLFYSVGIGQISSEVPQNLSASRPQDRQFILSSKKLLLSDSGFYLCAWSPQGMGGSYGYTFGSGTRLTVV.

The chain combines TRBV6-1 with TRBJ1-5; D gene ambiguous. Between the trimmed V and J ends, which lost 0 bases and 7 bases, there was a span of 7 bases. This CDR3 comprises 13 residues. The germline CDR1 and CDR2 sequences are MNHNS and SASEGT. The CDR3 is CASSEALRQPQHF. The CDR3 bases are TGTGCCAGCAGTGAAGCGCTTCGACAGCCCCAGCATTTT.

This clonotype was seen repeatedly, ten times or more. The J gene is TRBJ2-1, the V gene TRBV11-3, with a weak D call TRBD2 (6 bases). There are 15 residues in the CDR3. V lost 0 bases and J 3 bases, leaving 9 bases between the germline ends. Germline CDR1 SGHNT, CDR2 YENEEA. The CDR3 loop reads CASSLEASDYNEQFF. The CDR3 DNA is TGTGCCAGCAGCTTAGAAGCTAGCGACTACAATGAGCAGTTCTTC.

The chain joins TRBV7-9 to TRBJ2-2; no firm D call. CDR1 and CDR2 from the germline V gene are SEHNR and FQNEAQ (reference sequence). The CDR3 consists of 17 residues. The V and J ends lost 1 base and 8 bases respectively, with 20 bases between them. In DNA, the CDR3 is TGTGCCAGCAGCTTAGTCCGTCTAGGGCGAGTGGTTGGGGAGCTGTTTTTT. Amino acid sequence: CASSLVRLGRVVGELFF.

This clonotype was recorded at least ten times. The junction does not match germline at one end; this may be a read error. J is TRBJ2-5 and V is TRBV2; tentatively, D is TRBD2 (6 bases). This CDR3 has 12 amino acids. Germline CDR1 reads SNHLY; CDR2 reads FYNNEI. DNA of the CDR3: TGTGCCAGCAGAGCGGGCCAAAAGACCCAGTACTTC. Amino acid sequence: CASRAGQKTQYF.

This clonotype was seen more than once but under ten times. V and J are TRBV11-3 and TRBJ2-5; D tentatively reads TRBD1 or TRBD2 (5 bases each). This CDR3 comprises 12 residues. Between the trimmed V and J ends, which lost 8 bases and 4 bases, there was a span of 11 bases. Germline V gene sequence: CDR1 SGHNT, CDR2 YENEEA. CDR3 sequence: CASGRGGETQYF. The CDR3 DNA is TGTGCCAGCGGACGGGGCGGAGAGACCCAGTACTTC.

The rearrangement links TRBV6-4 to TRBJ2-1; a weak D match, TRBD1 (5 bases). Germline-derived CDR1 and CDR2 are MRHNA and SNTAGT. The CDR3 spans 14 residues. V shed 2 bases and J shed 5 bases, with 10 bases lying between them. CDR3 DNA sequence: TGTGCCAGCAGTGACGGGCAGGGTAACAATGAGCAGTTCTTC. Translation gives CASSDGQGNNEQFF.

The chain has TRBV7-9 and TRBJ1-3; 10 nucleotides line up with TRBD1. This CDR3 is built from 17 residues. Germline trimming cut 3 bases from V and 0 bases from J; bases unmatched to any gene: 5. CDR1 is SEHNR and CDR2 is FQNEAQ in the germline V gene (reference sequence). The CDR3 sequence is CASSFRQGATSGNTIYF. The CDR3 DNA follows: TGTGCCAGCAGCTTCCGACAGGGGGCTACCTCTGGAAACACCATATATTTT.

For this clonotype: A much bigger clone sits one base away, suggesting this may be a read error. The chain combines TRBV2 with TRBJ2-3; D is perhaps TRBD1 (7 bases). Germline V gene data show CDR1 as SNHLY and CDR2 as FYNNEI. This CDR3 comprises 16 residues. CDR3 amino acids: CASSDSRDSRADTRYF. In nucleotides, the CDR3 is TGTGCCAGCAGTGACTCGCGGGACAGTAGGGCAGATACGCGGTATTTT.

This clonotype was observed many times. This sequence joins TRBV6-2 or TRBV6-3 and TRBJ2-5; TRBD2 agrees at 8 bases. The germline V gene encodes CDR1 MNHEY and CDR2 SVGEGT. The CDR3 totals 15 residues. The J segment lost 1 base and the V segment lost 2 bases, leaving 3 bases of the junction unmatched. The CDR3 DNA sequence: TGTGCCAGCAGTTACGCGGGAGGTGGCCAAGAGACCCAGTACTTC. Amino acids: CASSYAGGGQETQYF.

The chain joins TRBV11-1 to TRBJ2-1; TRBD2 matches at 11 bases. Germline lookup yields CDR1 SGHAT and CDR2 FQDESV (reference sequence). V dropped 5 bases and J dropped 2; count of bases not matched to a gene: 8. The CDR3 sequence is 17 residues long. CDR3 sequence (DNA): TGTGCCAGCAGCCAATCTACTAGCGGGGGACCCTACAATGAGCAGTTCTTC. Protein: CASSQSTSGGPYNEQFF.

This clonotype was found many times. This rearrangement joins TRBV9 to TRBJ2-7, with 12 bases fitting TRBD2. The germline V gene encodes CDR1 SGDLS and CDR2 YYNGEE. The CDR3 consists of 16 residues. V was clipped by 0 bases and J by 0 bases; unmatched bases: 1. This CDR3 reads CASSVAGLAGSYEQYF. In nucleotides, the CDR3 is TGTGCCAGCAGCGTAGCGGGACTAGCGGGCTCCTACGAGCAGTACTTC.

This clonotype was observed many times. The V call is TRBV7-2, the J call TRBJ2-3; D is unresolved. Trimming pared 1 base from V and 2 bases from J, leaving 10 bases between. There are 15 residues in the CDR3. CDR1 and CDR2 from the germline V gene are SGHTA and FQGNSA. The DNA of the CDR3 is TGTGCCAGCAGCTTAGTGGGTCCCGACACAGATACGCAGTATTTT. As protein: CASSLVGPDTDTQYF. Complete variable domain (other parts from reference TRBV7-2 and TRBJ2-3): GAGVSQSPSNKVTEKGKDVELRCDPISGHTALYWYRQSLGQGLEFLIYFQGNSAPDKSGLPSDRFSAERTGGSVSTLTIQRTQQEDSAVYLCASSLVGPDTDTQYFGPGTRLTVL.

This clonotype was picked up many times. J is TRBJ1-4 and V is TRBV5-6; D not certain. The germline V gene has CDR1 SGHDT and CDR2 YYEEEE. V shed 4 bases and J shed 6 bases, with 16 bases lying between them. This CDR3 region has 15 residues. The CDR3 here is CASSITGSSYEKLFF. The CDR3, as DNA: TGTGCCAGCAGCATCACCGGGAGCTCATATGAAAAACTGTTTTTT. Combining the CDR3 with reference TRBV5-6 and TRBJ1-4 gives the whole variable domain DAGVTQSPTHLIKTRGQQVTLRCSPKSGHDTVSWYQQALGQGPQFIFQYYEEEERQRGNFPDRFSGHQFPNYSSELNVNALLLGDSALYLCASSITGSSYEKLFFGSGTQLSVL.

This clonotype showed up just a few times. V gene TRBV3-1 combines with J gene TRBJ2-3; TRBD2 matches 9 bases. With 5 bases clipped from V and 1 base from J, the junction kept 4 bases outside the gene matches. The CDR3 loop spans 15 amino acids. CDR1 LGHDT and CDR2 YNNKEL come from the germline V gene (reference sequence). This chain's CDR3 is CASSEWTSGTDTQYF. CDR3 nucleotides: TGTGCCAGCAGCGAATGGACTAGCGGCACAGATACGCAGTATTTT.

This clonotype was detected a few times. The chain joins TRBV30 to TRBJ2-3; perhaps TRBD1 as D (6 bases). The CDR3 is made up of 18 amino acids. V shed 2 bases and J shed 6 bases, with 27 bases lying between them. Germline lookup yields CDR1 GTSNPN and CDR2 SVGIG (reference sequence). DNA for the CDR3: TGTGCCTGGAGTAGGGCAGCCGAACTCGAACAGGGTGTGGATACGCAGTATTTT. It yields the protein CAWSRAAELEQGVDTQYF.

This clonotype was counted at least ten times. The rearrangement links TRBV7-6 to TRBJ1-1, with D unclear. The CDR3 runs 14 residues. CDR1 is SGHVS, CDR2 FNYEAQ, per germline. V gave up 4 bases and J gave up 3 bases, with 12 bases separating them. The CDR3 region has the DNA TGTGCCAGCAGCTACGGACCTGAAGACACTGAAGCTTTCTTT. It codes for CASSYGPEDTEAFF. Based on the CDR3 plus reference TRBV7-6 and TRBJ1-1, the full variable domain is GAGVSQSPRYKVTKRGQDVALRCDPISGHVSLYWYRQALGQGPEFLTYFNYEAQQDKSGLPNDRFSAERPEGSISTLTIQRTEQRDSAMYRCASSYGPEDTEAFFGQGTRLTVV.

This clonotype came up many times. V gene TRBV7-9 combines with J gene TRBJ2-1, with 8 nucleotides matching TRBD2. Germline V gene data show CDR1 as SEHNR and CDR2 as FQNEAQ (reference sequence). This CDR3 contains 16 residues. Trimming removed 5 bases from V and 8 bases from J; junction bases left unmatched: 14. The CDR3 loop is CASSPASGGRADEQFF. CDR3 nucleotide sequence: TGTGCCAGCAGCCCCGCCTCGGGGGGGAGGGCCGATGAGCAGTTCTTC.

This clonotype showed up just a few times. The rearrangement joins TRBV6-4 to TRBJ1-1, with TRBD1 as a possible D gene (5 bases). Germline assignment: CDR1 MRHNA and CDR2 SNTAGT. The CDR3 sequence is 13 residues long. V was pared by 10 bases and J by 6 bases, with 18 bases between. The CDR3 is CAMPLPTRAEAFF. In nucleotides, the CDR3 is TGTGCCATGCCCCTCCCGACCAGGGCTGAAGCTTTCTTT.

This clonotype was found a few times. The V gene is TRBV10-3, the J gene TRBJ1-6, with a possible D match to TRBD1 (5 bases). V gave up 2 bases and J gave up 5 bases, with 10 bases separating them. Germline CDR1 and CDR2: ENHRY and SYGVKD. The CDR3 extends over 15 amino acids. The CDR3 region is CAISEEGGDNSPLHF. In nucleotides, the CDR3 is TGTGCCATCAGTGAGGAGGGAGGGGATAATTCACCCCTCCACTTT.

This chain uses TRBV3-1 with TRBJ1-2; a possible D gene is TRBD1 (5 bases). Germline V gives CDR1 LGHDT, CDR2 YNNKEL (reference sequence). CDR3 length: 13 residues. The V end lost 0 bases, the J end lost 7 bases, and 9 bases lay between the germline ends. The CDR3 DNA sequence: TGTGCCAGCAGCCAAGATGGAAGGGGTGGCTACACCTTC. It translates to CASSQDGRGGYTF.

This CDR3 is CASSLSGTSASSGANVLTF. The CDR3 bases are TGTGCCAGCAGTTTATCCGGGACTAGCGCCTCCTCTGGGGCCAACGTCCTGACTTTC. The chain links TRBV28 to TRBJ2-6, with 10 bases lining up with TRBD2. The CDR3 extends over 19 amino acids. Per the germline V gene, CDR1 is MDHEN and CDR2 is SYDVKM. V trimming: 1 base; J trimming: 0 bases; junction bases outside the gene matches: 6.

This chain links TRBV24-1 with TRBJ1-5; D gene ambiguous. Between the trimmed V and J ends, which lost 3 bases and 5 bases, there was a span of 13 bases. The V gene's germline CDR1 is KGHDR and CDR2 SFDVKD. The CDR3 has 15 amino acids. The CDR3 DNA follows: TGTGCCACCAGTGATGGATTTACGAGCGATCAGCCCCAGCATTTT. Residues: CATSDGFTSDQPQHF.

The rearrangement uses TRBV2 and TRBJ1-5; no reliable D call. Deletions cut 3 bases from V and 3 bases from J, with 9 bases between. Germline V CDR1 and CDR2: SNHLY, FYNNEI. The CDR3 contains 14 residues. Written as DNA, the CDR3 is TGTGCCAGCAGTGAGGGAAGACACAATCAGCCCCAGCATTTT. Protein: CASSEGRHNQPQHF.